This T cell receptor (beta chain) was sequenced for a study of CD8 T cells in ankylosing spondylitis. Broader study findings: Typical of ankylosing spondylitis blood, it appeared, was a TCR beta motif of under 10 highly homologous variants.

TCRdb itself ran the 5' RACE reads through MiXCR, one entry per CDR3 protein. The sample records fewer than 500,000 distinct CDR3 sequences, 25% to 30% being singletons. In its sample, this clonotype was seen a few times. No antigen is known for it. The CDR3 is 16 amino acids. The J segment lost 6 bases and the V segment lost 6 bases, leaving 12 bases of the junction unmatched. Germline V gene data show CDR1 as DFQATT and CDR2 as SNEGSKA (reference sequence). The V gene is TRBV20-1, the J gene TRBJ1-6, with 9 bases matching TRBD1. The sample taken for sequencing was blood, either unsorted or a sorted T cell fraction (not recorded which). The TCR sequence derives from a male donor with ankylosing spondylitis. The CDR3 region has the DNA TGCAGTGCCCTTCGGGGACAGGGCTCGAGTAATTCACCCCTCCACTTT. Its translation is CSALRGQGSSNSPLHF.